This T cell receptor (beta chain) was identified in a study of T cell responses to AZD1222 COVID-19 vaccine. Sequenced by immunoSEQ multiplex PCR; TCRdb stores in-frame clones only, minus some. The sample consists of tens of thousands of clones, approximately 90% of them appearing once. The length of the CDR3 is 13 residues. Trimming took 2 bases from V and 7 from J, leaving 11 bases between them. Comment on this clone: Its antigen is still unknown.

Study findings and constraints: Unmutated variant regions are reportedly targeted by nearly half of spike-specific TCRs. Every sample of the repertoires postdated the peak T cell response. Clonal diversity may have been underestimated in mostly white British donors.

V and J are TRBV12-3 or TRBV12-4 and TRBJ1-2; D is perhaps TRBD1 (5 bases). The receptor was derived from an adult who received the AZD1222 COVID-19 vaccine. The sequencing used peripheral blood, collected 28 days after the second AZD1222 dose. This chain's CDR3 is CASSLSRDSGYTF. In nucleotides, the CDR3 is TGTGCCAGCAGTTTATCCAGGGACTCTGGCTACACCTTC.